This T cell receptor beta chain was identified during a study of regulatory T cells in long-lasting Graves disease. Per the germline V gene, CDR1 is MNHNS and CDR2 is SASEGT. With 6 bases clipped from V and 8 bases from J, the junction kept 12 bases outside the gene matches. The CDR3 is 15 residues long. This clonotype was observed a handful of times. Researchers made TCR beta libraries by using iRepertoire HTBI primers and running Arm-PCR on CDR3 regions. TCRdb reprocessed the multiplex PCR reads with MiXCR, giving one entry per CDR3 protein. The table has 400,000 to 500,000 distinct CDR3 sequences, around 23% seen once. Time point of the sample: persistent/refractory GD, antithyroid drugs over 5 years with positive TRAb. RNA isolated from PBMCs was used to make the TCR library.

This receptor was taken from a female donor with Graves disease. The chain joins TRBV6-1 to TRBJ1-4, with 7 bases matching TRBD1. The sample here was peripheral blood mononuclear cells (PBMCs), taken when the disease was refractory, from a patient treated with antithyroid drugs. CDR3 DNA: TGTGCCAGCAGCCGCCGGGACAGCTGGGGCGAAAAACTGTTTTTT. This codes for CASSRRDSWGEKLFF.